This T cell receptor beta chain was sequenced in a study of T-cell reconstitution after alpha-beta-depleted transplantation in children. Findings of the study overall: Where alpha-beta T cells came from about two months after transplant was reportedly several hundred expanded graft clones. One year post-transplant, T-cell counts and diversity were largely derived from T cells produced anew. For some patients, TCRbeta diversity was high at day 60 because of recipient T cells and thymic progenitors that survived.

This clonotype was counted a few times. As yet, its antigen is unknown. It was with unique molecular identifiers that the TCRbeta library was prepared. TCRdb re-called the PCR reads with MiXCR, one entry per CDR3 protein. The table lists hundreds of thousands of distinct CDR3 sequences, over 10% of them singletons. This CDR3 is built from 16 residues. Germline V gene lookup returns CDR1 LGHNA and CDR2 YNFKEQ. After removal of 4 bases from V and 3 bases from J, the junction contained 9 bases not matched to a gene. The rearrangement links TRBV4-2 to TRBJ2-1; 7 positions agree with TRBD2. The sequence came from a male patient under 18 who had a stem cell transplant for acute myeloid leukemia, so the T cells may come from the graft donor. This material consisted of PBMCs, mostly from graft donor cells, taken 360 days after TCRalphabeta/CD19-depleted stem cell transplant. CDR3 in DNA: TGTGCCAGCAGCCCTATTGGGGGGGACCTCTACAATGAGCAGTTCTTC. This translates into CASSPIGGDLYNEQFF.